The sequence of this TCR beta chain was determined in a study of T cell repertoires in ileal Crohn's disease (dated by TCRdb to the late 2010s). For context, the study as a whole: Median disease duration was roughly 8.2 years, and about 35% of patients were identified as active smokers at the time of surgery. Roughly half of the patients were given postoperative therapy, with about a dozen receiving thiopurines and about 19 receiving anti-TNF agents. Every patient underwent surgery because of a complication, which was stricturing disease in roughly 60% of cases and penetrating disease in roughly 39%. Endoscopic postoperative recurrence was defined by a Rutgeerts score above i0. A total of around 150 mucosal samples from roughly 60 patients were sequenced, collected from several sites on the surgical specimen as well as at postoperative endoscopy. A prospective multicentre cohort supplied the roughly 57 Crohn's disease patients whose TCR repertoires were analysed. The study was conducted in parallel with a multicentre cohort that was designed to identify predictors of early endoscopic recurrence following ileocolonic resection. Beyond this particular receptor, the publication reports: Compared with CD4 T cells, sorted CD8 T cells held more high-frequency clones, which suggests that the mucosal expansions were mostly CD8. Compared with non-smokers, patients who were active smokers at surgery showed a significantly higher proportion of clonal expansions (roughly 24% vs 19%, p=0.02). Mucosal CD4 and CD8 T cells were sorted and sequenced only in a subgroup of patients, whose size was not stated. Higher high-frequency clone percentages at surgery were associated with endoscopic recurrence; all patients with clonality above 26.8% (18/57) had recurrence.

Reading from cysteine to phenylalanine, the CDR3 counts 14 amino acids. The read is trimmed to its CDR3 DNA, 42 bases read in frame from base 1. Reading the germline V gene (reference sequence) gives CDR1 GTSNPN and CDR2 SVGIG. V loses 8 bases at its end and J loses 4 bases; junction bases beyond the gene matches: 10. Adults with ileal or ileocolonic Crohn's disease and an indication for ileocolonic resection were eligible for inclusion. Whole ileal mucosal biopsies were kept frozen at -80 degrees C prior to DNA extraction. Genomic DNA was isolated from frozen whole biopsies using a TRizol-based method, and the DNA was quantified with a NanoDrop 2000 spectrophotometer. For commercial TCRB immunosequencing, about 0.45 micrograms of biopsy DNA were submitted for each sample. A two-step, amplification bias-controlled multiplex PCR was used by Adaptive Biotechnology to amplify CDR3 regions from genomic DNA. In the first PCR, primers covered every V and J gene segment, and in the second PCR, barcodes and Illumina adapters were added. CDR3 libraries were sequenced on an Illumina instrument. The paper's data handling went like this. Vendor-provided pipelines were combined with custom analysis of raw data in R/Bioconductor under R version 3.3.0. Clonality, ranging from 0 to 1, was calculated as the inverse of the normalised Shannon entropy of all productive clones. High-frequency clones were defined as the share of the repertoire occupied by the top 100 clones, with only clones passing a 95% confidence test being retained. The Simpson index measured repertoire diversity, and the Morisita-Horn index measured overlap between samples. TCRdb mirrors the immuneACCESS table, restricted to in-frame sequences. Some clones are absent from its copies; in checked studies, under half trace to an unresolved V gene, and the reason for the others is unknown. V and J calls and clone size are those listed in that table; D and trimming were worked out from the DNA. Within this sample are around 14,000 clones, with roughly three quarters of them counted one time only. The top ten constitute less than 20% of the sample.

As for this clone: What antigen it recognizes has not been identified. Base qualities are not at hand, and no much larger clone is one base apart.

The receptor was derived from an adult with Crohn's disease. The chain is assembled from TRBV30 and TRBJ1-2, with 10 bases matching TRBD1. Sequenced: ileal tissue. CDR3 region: CAQASGTGVYGYTF. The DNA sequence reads TGTGCCCAAGCTTCGGGGACAGGGGTCTATGGCTACACCTTC.